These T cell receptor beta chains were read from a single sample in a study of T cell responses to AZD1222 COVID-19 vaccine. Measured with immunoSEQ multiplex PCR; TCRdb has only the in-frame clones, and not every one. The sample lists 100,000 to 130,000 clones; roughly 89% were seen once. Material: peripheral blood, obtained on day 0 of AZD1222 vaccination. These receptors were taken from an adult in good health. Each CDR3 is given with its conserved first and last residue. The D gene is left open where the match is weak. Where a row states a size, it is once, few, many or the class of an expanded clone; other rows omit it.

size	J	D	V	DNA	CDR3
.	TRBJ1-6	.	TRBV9	TGTGCCAGCAGCGTAGGGGCAGGGAGGAATTCACCCCTCCACTTT	CASSVGAGRNSPLHF
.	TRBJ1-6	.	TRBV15	TGTGCCACCAGCAGAGCAACATCCTATAATTCACCCCTCCACTTT	CATSRATSYNSPLHF
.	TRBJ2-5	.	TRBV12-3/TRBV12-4	TGTGCCAGCAGTTTAGTTTCCCGTGAGACCCAGTACTTC	CASSLVSRETQYF
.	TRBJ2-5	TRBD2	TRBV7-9	TGTGCCAGCAGCTTAAGGAGCGGGGCGGTCGGGGAAGAGACCCAGTACTTC	CASSLRSGAVGEETQYF
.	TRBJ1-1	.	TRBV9	TGTGCCAGCAGCCCCGGGGGATACACTGAAGCTTTCTTT	CASSPGGYTEAFF
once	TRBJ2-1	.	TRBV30	TGTGCCTGGAGTCCGGACTACAATGAGCAGTTCTTC	CAWSPDYNEQFF
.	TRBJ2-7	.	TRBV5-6	TGTGCCAGCAGCTTGGGTCCGGAACCCTACGAGCAGTACTTC	CASSLGPEPYEQYF
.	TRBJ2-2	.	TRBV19	TGTGCCAGTAGTATAGGACCGAACACCGGGGAGCTGTTTTTT	CASSIGPNTGELFF
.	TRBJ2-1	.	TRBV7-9	TGTGCCAGCAGCTCCACTAAGCTAGGGGGGACCTACAATGAGCAGTTCTTC	CASSSTKLGGTYNEQFF
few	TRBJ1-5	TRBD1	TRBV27	TGTGCCAGCAGTACGGGACAGGGGGTAAATCAGCCCCAGCATTTT	CASSTGQGVNQPQHF
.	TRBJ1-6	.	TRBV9	TGTGCCAGCAGCGTATTGGGCAGTGAGAATTCACCCCTCCACTTT	CASSVLGSENSPLHF